These T cell receptor beta chains were read from a single sample in a study of shared clonotypes between healthy human individuals. Sequenced by immunoSEQ multiplex PCR; TCRdb stores in-frame clones only, minus some. The sample lists about 1 million clones; around 82% were seen once. Specimen: memory CD4+ T cells from PBMCs. Receptors were obtained from a young man in good health. Some clones in this sample may be carry-over from other donors' samples. CDR3s include the opening cysteine and the closing phenylalanine or tryptophan. The D gene is left open where the match is weak. Rows may omit the clone size; those that give it use once, few, many or a size class.

V: TRBV7-9
J: TRBJ2-1
D: NA
size: NA
CDR3: CASSSQNLFSSYEQFF
DNA: TGTGCCAGCAGCTCTCAAAATCTGTTTAGTTCTTATGAGCAGTTCTTC

V: TRBV7-9
J: TRBJ2-5
D: TRBD1
size: NA
CDR3: CASSDSDRGKMETQYF
DNA: TGTGCCAGCAGCGATAGCGACAGGGGGAAGATGGAGACCCAGTACTTC

V: TRBV30
J: TRBJ2-1
D: TRBD2
size: NA
CDR3: CAWTTKTSIEQFF
DNA: TGTGCCTGGACCACCAAGACTAGCATCGAGCAGTTCTTC

V: TRBV10-3
J: TRBJ2-7
D: NA
size: NA
CDR3: CAISEEGPADF
DNA: TGTGCCATCAGTGAGGAGGGACCCGCAGACTTC

V: TRBV28
J: TRBJ2-7
D: TRBD2
size: NA
CDR3: CATGLAGAGEQYF
DNA: TGTGCCACAGGACTAGCGGGAGCTGGGGAGCAGTACTTC

V: TRBV5-4
J: TRBJ1-3
D: NA
size: NA
CDR3: CATQGGSGNTIYF
DNA: TGTGCCACCCAGGGCGGCTCTGGAAACACCATATATTTT

V: TRBV11-2
J: TRBJ2-7
D: TRBD2
size: NA
CDR3: CASSLALAGQQYF
DNA: TGTGCCAGCAGCTTAGCCTTAGCGGGACAGCAGTACTTC

V: TRBV11-1
J: TRBJ1-6
D: NA
size: NA
CDR3: CASSLGGSLRHSPLHF
DNA: TGTGCCAGCAGCTTAGGAGGCAGTTTGCGGCATTCACCCCTCCACTTT

V: TRBV5-1
J: TRBJ2-7
D: TRBD1
size: NA
CDR3: CASRAAGTAVPYEQYF
DNA: TGCGCCAGCAGGGCGGCCGGGACAGCGGTACCCTACGAGCAGTACTTC

V: TRBV5-1
J: TRBJ2-1
D: NA
size: NA
CDR3: CASTFGSRFEQFF
DNA: TGCGCCAGCACATTTGGCTCGCGCTTTGAGCAGTTCTTC

V: TRBV15
J: TRBJ1-4
D: TRBD1
size: NA
CDR3: CATSRDYRTGENEKLFF
DNA: TGTGCCACCAGCAGAGATTACCGGACAGGGGAAAATGAAAAACTGTTTTTT

V: TRBV9
J: TRBJ2-5
D: TRBD1
size: NA
CDR3: CASSVGYQGAQETQYF
DNA: TGTGCCAGCAGCGTAGGGTATCAGGGGGCCCAAGAGACCCAGTACTTC

V: TRBV18
J: TRBJ2-4
D: NA
size: NA
CDR3: CASSLTTLAKNIQYF
DNA: TGTGCCAGCTCACTGACAACTTTAGCCAAAAACATTCAGTACTTC

V: TRBV28
J: TRBJ2-1
D: TRBD1
size: NA
CDR3: CASSKDRGEDEQFF
DNA: TGTGCCAGCAGTAAGGACAGGGGGGAGGATGAGCAGTTCTTC

V: TRBV7-2
J: TRBJ1-1
D: NA
size: NA
CDR3: CASSLVVRSEAFF
DNA: TGTGCCAGCAGCTTAGTGGTCCGGTCTGAAGCTTTCTTT

V: TRBV7-8
J: TRBJ2-7
D: NA
size: NA
CDR3: CASSLVRGYEQYF
DNA: TGTGCCAGCAGCTTAGTTAGGGGGTACGAGCAGTACTTC

V: TRBV5-1
J: TRBJ2-7
D: TRBD2
size: NA
CDR3: CASSSGDLAGASAGEQYF
DNA: TGCGCCAGCAGCTCTGGTGACCTAGCGGGAGCTTCCGCGGGGGAGCAGTACTTC

V: TRBV23-1
J: TRBJ2-7
D: NA
size: NA
CDR3: CASSQPRLEQYF
DNA: TGCGCCAGCAGTCAACCCCGACTGGAGCAGTACTTC

V: TRBV5-1
J: TRBJ2-1
D: NA
size: NA
CDR3: CASSLATGRTYNEQFF
DNA: TGCGCCAGCAGCTTGGCGACGGGACGAACCTACAATGAGCAGTTCTTC

V: TRBV18
J: TRBJ2-3
D: TRBD1
size: NA
CDR3: CASSRDLQGGTTQYF
DNA: TGTGCCAGCTCACGGGACTTACAGGGGGGTACCACGCAGTATTTT

V: TRBV9
J: TRBJ2-7
D: NA
size: NA
CDR3: CASGVVAEDYEQYF
DNA: TGTGCCAGCGGCGTAGTTGCCGAAGACTACGAGCAGTACTTC

V: TRBV27
J: TRBJ1-1
D: NA
size: NA
CDR3: CASSDRGTEAFF
DNA: TGTGCCAGTTCGGACCGAGGCACTGAAGCTTTCTTT

V: TRBV5-1
J: TRBJ2-7
D: NA
size: NA
CDR3: CASSLLLRTDYEQYF
DNA: TGCGCCAGCAGCTTGTTGCTGCGGACAGACTACGAGCAGTACTTC

V: TRBV28
J: TRBJ2-7
D: NA
size: NA
CDR3: CASSFPGRGYEQYF
DNA: TGTGCCAGCAGTTTCCCGGGACGGGGCTACGAGCAGTACTTC

V: TRBV7-9
J: TRBJ1-1
D: NA
size: few
CDR3: CASSRDWNTEAFF
DNA: TGTGCCAGCAGCCGAGACTGGAACACTGAAGCTTTCTTT